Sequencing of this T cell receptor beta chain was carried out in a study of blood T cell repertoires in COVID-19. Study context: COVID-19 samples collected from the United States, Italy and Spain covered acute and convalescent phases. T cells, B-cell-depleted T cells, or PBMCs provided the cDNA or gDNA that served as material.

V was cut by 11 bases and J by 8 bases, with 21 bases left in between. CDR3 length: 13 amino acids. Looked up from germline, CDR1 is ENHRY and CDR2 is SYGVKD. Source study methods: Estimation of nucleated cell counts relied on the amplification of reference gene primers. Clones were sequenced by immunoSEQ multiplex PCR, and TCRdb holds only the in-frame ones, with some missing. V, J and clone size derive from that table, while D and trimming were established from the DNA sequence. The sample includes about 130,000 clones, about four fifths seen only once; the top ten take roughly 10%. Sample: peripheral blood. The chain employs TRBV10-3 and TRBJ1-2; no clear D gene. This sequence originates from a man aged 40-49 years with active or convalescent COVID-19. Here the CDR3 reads CAVSREGVYGYTF. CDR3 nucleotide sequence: TGTGCCGTATCACGGGAGGGAGTTTACGGCTACACCTTC.